These 18 T cell receptor beta chains were sequenced from one sample in a study of pediatric ulcerative colitis. One to two pinch biopsies were taken from the rectum during colonoscopy. The table came from immunoSEQ multiplex PCR; TCRdb's copy has only in-frame clones and leaves some out. The profile shows 44,000 or so clones, over 70% of them singletons. Sequenced: gut tissue. The receptor set was obtained from a girl between 5 and 17 years old with moderate ulcerative colitis.

The rearrangement joins TRBV9 to TRBJ2-2, with 7 bases identical to TRBD2. This CDR3 has 16 residues. Germline V gives CDR1 SGDLS, CDR2 YYNGEE. The ends lost 0 bases at V and 5 bases at J; junction bases unmatched: 7. The CDR3 loop is CASSVGSGVQTGELFF. In DNA form, the CDR3 reads TGTGCCAGCAGCGTAGGAAGCGGGGTTCAAACCGGGGAGCTGTTTTTT.

The chain recombines TRBV7-9 with TRBJ2-7; 9 bases fit TRBD1. This CDR3 contains 17 residues. CDR1 and CDR2 (germline): SEHNR, FQNEAQ (reference sequence). Trimming cost V 1 base and J 3 bases; bases outside gene matches: 10. The CDR3 bases are TGTGCCAGCAGCTTAGGGGAGGACAGGGGCCCCTTCTACGAGCAGTACTTC. The encoded protein is CASSLGEDRGPFYEQYF.

In this sample, this clone turned up once. DNA for the CDR3: TGTGCCAGTAGGAGATCCGGGACCAAGGAGAATGAGCAGTTCTTC. Protein sequence: CASRRSGTKENEQFF. V is TRBV19 and J is TRBJ2-1, with D tentatively TRBD1 or TRBD2 (5 bases each). Trimming removed 6 bases from V and 7 bases from J, with 19 bases in between. The germline V gene encodes CDR1 LNHDA and CDR2 SQIVND (reference sequence). The CDR3 runs 15 residues.

The V gene is TRBV7-8, the J gene TRBJ2-7, with D maybe TRBD1 (6 bases). This CDR3 spans 13 amino acids. The V gene's germline CDR1 is SGHVS and CDR2 FQNEAQ. Trimming cost V 5 bases and J 3 bases, with 11 bases left between them. CDR3 protein: CASSRTAYYEQYF. The CDR3 coding sequence is TGTGCCAGCAGCCGGACAGCCTACTACGAGCAGTACTTC.

This clone was observed a single time. The rearrangement links TRBV27 to TRBJ2-3; D is perhaps TRBD1 (6 bases). Trimming left V 1 base short and J 6 bases short, with 17 bases between. The CDR3 spans 16 residues. Germline V gene sequence: CDR1 MNHEY, CDR2 SMNVEV (reference sequence). The CDR3 DNA reads TGTGCCAGCAGTTTATATCCAGGGGCGGTCGAGGATACGCAGTATTTT. Its translation is CASSLYPGAVEDTQYF.

The chain couples TRBV7-6 to TRBJ1-3; no definite D call. The germline gives CDR1 SGHVS, CDR2 FNYEAQ. The CDR3 covers 18 residues. V was trimmed by 6 bases and J by 4 bases, leaving 25 bases between them. CDR3 DNA sequence: TGTGCCAGCAGTCTAAAAAAGGATTACCGCGCGCAGGGAAACACCATATATTTT. Translated: CASSLKKDYRAQGNTIYF.

The rearrangement uses TRBV18 and TRBJ2-7; D unresolved. The germline V gene has CDR1 KGHSH and CDR2 LQKENI. Trimming left V 2 bases short and J 3 bases short, with 14 bases between. CDR3 length equals 15 residues. The CDR3 nucleotides are TGTGCCAGCTCACCAAACCGGGCCACCGACTACGAGCAGTACTTC. It translates to CASSPNRATDYEQYF.

The chain is built from TRBV10-3 and TRBJ2-1; 11 nucleotides align to TRBD1. After removal of 4 bases from V and 6 bases from J, the junction contained 5 bases not matched to a gene. CDR3 length equals 15 residues. The germline V gene encodes CDR1 ENHRY and CDR2 SYGVKD. CDR3 DNA sequence: TGTGCCATCAGTGGCCGGGACAGGGGGGTCAATGAGCAGTTCTTC. It encodes CAISGRDRGVNEQFF.

This clone turned up a few times. The chain combines TRBV9 with TRBJ1-2, with 10 bases matching TRBD1. Germline CDR1 reads SGDLS; CDR2 reads YYNGEE. The CDR3 is 15 residues long. The ends lost 3 bases at V and 7 bases at J; junction bases unmatched: 9. In nucleotides, the CDR3 is TGTGCCAGCAGCGCTTCGACAGGGGGCGCTTTTGGCTACACCTTC. Protein: CASSASTGGAFGYTF. The variable domain in full, with the rest retrieved from reference TRBV9 and TRBJ1-2, is DSGVTQTPKHLITATGQRVTLRCSPRSGDLSVYWYQQSLDQGLQFLIQYYNGEERAKGNILERFSAQQFPDLHSELNLSSLELGDSALYFCASSASTGGAFGYTFGSGTRLTVV.

The V call is TRBV20-1, the J call TRBJ2-7, with 7 positions matching TRBD1. The CDR3 has 11 residues. The V gene's germline CDR1 is DFQATT and CDR2 SNEGSKA (reference sequence). The J segment lost 2 bases and the V segment lost 5 bases, leaving 0 bases of the junction unmatched. The CDR3 coding sequence is TGCAGTGCTGGGACAGCCTACGAGCAGTACTTC. Protein product: CSAGTAYEQYF.

The genes are TRBV5-4 and TRBJ1-2; 9 nucleotides align to TRBD1. The germline gives CDR1 SGHNT, CDR2 YYREEE (reference sequence). V gave up 3 bases and J gave up 7 bases; unmatched junction bases: 13. This CDR3 contains 16 residues. CDR3 in amino acids: CASSWGMGQGSFGYTF. The CDR3, as DNA: TGTGCCAGCAGCTGGGGGATGGGACAGGGTTCTTTTGGCTACACCTTC.

This clone counts as medium-sized. The chain is built from TRBV15 and TRBJ1-2, with unresolved D. This CDR3 is 16 amino acids long. Germline lookup yields CDR1 LNHNV and CDR2 YYDKDF (reference sequence). V was cut by 0 bases and J by 0 bases, with 11 bases left in between. CDR3 nucleotide sequence: TGTGCCACCAGCAGAGACTCGGACGGAGCTAACTATGGCTACACCTTC. Residues: CATSRDSDGANYGYTF.

The rearrangement joins TRBV7-9 to TRBJ1-4; no firm D call. Between the trimmed V and J ends, which lost 0 bases and 0 bases, there was a span of 8 bases. Germline-derived CDR1 and CDR2 are SEHNR and FQNEAQ (reference sequence). The CDR3 is 16 residues long. As DNA, the CDR3 is TGTGCCAGCAGCTTAGCGCTAAGCGCAACTAATGAAAAACTGTTTTTT. Translated: CASSLALSATNEKLFF.

The chain carries TRBV15 and TRBJ2-7; 7 positions agree with TRBD2. Germline CDR1 LNHNV, CDR2 YYDKDF (reference sequence). The J segment lost 5 bases and the V segment lost 2 bases, leaving 9 bases of the junction unmatched. This CDR3 comprises 15 residues. The chain's CDR3 is CATSRPWGRVHEQYF. CDR3 DNA: TGTGCCACCAGCAGACCATGGGGGAGGGTCCACGAGCAGTACTTC. Supplemented by reference TRBV15 and TRBJ2-7, the full variable domain reads DAMVIQNPRYQVTQFGKPVTLSCSQTLNHNVMYWYQQKSSQAPKLLFHYYDKDFNNEADTPDNFQSRRPNTSFCFLDIRSPGLGDTAMYLCATSRPWGRVHEQYFGPGTRLTVT.

In its sample, this clone was seen a few times. The chain carries TRBV11-2 and TRBJ1-2; maybe TRBD1 (5 bases). This CDR3 is built from 14 residues. CDR1 SGHAT and CDR2 FQNNGV come from the germline V gene. V gave up 4 bases and J gave up 7 bases, with 16 bases separating them. The CDR3 spells CASSSPGQGGGYTF. The CDR3 nucleotides are TGTGCCAGCAGCTCACCCGGGCAGGGCGGTGGCTACACCTTC.

The V and J genes are TRBV13 and TRBJ1-1, with D possibly matching TRBD1 (5 bases). The CDR3 sequence is 11 residues long. V lost 5 bases and J lost 7, with 8 bases in between. Per germline, CDR1 PRHDT and CDR2 FYEKMQ (reference sequence). As DNA, the CDR3 is TGTGCCAGCAGCCGGGACCTTGAAGCTTTCTTT. Residues: CASSRDLEAFF.

This clone was recorded once. V is TRBV6-5 and J is TRBJ1-5, with 9 bases matching TRBD1. CDR1 and CDR2 from the germline V gene are MNHEY and SVGAGI. This CDR3 contains 14 residues. Trimming removed 5 bases from V and 6 bases from J; junction bases left unmatched: 5. The CDR3 sequence is CASSKTGGLQPQHF. The CDR3, as DNA: TGTGCCAGCAGTAAGACAGGGGGGCTTCAGCCCCAGCATTTT.

The chain employs TRBV2 and TRBJ2-2; TRBD1 is a possible D gene (5 bases). This CDR3 comprises 14 residues. Per the germline V gene, CDR1 is SNHLY and CDR2 is FYNNEI. V lost 7 bases to trimming and J lost 6 bases, with 15 bases between them. CDR3 sequence: CASTLFQGSGELFF. The CDR3 DNA is TGTGCCAGCACCCTTTTCCAGGGCTCCGGGGAGCTGTTTTTT.